The clone carrying this TCR beta chain appeared a few times. The antigen is not known. Reverse transcription of all isolated RNA meant that expressed TCRB transcripts were sequenced. Clones were read by immunoSEQ multiplex PCR, and TCRdb kept only the in-frame ones, dropping some. The data contain 620,000 or so clones, around 15% of them singletons. The sample belongs to a study of beta chain features in type 1 diabetes. Study conclusions and caveats: Cells that show high TCR expression could be over-represented by cDNA sequencing.

This receptor was identified in a man in his late teens or twenties in good health. The sample was naive CD4+ T cells from blood.

Here the CDR3 DNA reads TGTGCCAGCACCAGGGAGGAGGGCGAGCAGTACTTC. Protein sequence: CASTREEGEQYF. The V and J genes are TRBV2 and TRBJ2-7, with a weak D call TRBD2 (6 bases). There are 12 residues in the CDR3. Germline V CDR1 and CDR2: SNHLY, FYNNEI. V was shortened by 7 bases and J by 6 bases, with 13 bases between the two germline ends.